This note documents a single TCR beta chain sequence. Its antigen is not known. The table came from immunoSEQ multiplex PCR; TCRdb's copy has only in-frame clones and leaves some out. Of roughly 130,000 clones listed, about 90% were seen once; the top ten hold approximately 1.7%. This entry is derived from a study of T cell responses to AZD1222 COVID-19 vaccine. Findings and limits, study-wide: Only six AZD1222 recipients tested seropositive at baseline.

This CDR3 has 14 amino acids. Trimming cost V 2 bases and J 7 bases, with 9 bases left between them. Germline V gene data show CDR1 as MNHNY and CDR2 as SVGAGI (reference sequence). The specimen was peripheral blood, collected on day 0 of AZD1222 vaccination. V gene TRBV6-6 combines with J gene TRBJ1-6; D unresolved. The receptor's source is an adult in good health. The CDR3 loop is CASSYGGRNSPLHF. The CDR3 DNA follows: TGTGCCAGCAGTTACGGAGGCAGAAATTCACCCCTCCACTTT.